This TCR beta chain was profiled in a study of neurological immune-mediated disorders. Regarding time point: longitudinal time-point 2. TCRdb processed the 5' RACE reads anew with MiXCR; each CDR3 protein has one entry. Among about 90,000 distinct CDR3 sequences listed, roughly an eighth were seen once. The CDR3 runs 18 residues. The germline V gene has CDR1 DFQATT and CDR2 SNEGSKA (reference sequence). V dropped 0 bases and J dropped 5 bases, with 23 bases sitting between them. This clonotype was seen once. The receptor was isolated from a female donor with HTLV-1-associated myelopathy (HAM/TSP). The rearrangement joins TRBV20-1 to TRBJ2-4; D possibly corresponds to TRBD2 (7 bases). The source material was PBMCs. The CDR3 nucleotides are TGCAGTGCTAGAGATAAATCGAAGCCCCAGGGGAGGGAAAACATTCAGTACTTC. Amino acid sequence: CSARDKSKPQGRENIQYF.